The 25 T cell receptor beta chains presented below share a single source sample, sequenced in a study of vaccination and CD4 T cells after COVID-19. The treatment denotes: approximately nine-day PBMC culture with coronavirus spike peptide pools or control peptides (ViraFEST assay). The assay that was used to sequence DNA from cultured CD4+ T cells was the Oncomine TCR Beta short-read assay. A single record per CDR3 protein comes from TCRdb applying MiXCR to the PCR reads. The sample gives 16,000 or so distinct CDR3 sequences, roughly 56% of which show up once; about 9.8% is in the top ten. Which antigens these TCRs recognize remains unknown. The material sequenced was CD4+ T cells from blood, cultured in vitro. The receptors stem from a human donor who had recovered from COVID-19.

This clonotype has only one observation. This CDR3 reads CASSLAGTNTEAFF. CDR3 nucleotides: TGTGCCAGCAGCTTGGCGGGGACGAACACTGAAGCTTTCTTT. J is TRBJ1-1 and V is TRBV5-8; tentatively, D is TRBD1 (5 bases). Trimming left V 0 bases short and J 1 base short, with 7 bases between. CDR1 is SGHTS and CDR2 is YDEGEE in the germline V gene. The length of the CDR3 is 14 residues.

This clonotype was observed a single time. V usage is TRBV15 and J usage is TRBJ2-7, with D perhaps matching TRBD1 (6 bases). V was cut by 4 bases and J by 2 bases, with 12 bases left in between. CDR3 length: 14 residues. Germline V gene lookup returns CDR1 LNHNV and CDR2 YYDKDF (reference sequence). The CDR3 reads CATSKGQLTYEQYF. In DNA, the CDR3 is TGTGCCACCAGCAAAGGACAGCTAACCTACGAGCAGTACTTC.

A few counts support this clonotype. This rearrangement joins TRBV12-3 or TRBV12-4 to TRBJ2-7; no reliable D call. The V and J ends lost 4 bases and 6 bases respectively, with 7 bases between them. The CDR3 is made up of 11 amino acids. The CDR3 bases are TGTGCCAGCAGTTATAGTAGCGAGCAGTACTTC. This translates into CASSYSSEQYF.

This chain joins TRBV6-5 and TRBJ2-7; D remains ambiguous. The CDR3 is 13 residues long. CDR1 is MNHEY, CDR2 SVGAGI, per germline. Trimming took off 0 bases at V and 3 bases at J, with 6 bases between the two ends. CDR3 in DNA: TGTGCCAGCAGTTACTCGATTGGCTACGAGCAGTACTTC. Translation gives CASSYSIGYEQYF.

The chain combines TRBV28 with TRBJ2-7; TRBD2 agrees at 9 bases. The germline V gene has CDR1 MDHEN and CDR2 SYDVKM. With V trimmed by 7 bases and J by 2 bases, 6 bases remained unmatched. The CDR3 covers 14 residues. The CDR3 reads CASKLAGATYEQYF. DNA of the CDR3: TGTGCCAGCAAACTAGCGGGCGCCACCTACGAGCAGTACTTC.

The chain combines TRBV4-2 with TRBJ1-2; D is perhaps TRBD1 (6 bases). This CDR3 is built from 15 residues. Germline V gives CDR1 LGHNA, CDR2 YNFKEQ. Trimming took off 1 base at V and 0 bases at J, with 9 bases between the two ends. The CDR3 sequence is CASSQGGGANYGYTF. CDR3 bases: TGTGCCAGCAGCCAAGGAGGGGGGGCTAACTATGGCTACACCTTC.

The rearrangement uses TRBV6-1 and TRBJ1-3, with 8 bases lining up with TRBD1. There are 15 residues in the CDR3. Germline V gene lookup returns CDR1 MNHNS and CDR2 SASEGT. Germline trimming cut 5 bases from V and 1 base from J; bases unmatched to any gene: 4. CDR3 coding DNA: TGTGCCAGCAGTCCCACAGGGGGGTCTGGAAACACCATATATTTT. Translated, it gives CASSPTGGSGNTIYF.

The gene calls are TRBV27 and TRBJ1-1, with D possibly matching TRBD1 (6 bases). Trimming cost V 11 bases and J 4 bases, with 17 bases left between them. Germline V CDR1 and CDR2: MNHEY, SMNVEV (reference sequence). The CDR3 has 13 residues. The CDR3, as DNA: TGTGCCTCCTATGGCGGGGGCCTCACTGAAGCTTTCTTT. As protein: CASYGGGLTEAFF.

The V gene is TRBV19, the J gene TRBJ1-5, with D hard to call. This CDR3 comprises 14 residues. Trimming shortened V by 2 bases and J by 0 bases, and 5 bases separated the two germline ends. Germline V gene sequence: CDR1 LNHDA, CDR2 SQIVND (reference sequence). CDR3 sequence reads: CASSILDSNQPQHF. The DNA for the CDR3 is TGTGCCAGTAGTATACTGGATAGCAATCAGCCCCAGCATTTT.

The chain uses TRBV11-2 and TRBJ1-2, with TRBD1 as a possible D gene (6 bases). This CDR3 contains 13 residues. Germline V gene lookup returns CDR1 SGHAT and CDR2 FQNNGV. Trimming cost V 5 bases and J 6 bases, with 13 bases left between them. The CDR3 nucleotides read TGTGCCAGCAGCCTCGTGGCAGGGGATGGCTACACCTTC. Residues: CASSLVAGDGYTF.

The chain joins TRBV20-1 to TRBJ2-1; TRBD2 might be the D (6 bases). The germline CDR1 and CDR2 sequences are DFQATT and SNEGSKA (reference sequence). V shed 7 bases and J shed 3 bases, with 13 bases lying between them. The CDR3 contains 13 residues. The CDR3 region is CSVGTSYYNEQFF. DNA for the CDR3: TGCAGTGTAGGGACTTCATACTACAATGAGCAGTTCTTC.

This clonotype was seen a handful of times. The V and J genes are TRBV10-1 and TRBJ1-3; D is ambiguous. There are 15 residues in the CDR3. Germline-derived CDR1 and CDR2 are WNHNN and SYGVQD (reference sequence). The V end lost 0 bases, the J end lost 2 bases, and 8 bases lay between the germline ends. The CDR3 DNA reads TGCGCCAGCAGTGAGTCCATTCGACCTGGAAACACCATATATTTT. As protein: CASSESIRPGNTIYF.

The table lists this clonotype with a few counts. The CDR3 bases are TGTGCCATCAGTGAGTCCCTGACTAGCGGGTACGAGACCCAGTACTTC. The encoded protein is CAISESLTSGYETQYF. The V call is TRBV10-3, the J call TRBJ2-5; 10 nucleotides agree with TRBD2. The CDR3 sequence is 16 residues long. V lost 0 bases and J lost 5; bases outside the gene matches: 6. Germline CDR1 and CDR2: ENHRY and SYGVKD.

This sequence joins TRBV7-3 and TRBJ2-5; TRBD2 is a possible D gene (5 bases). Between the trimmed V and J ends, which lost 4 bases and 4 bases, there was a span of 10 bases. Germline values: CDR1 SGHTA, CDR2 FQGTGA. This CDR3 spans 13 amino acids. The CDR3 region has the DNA TGTGCCAGCAGCTCAAGCGGATCAGAGACCCAGTACTTC. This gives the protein CASSSSGSETQYF.

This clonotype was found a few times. CDR3 coding DNA: TGTGCCAGCAGTCGGGACACCGAGGGTTCTTTCTTT. The encoded protein is CASSRDTEGSFF. This chain joins TRBV6-1 and TRBJ1-1; a weak D match, TRBD1 (6 bases). Germline V gene data show CDR1 as MNHNS and CDR2 as SASEGT. This CDR3 comprises 12 residues. Trimming pared 5 bases from V and 12 bases from J, leaving 16 bases between.

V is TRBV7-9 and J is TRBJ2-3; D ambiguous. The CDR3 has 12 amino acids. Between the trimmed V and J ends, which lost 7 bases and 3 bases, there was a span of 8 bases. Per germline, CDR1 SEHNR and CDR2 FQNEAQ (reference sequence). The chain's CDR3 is CASTQTTDTQYF. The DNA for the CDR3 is TGTGCCAGCACCCAGACAACAGATACGCAGTATTTT.

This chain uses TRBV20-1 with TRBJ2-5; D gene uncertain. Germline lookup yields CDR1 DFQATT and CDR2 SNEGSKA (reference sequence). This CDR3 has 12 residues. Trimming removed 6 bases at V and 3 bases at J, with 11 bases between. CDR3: CSALDREETQYF. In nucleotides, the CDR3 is TGCAGTGCCCTGGACCGAGAAGAGACCCAGTACTTC.

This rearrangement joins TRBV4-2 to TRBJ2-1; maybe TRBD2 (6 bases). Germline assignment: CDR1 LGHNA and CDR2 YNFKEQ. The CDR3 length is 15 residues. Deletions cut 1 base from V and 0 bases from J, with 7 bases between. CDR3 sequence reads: CASSQGLDSYNEQFF. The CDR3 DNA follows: TGTGCCAGCAGCCAAGGACTAGACTCCTACAATGAGCAGTTCTTC.

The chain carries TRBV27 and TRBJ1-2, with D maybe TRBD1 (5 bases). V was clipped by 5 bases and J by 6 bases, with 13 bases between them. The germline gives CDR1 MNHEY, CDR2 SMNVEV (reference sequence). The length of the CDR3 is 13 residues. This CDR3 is CASSLLRGNGYTF. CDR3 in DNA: TGTGCCAGCAGTCTTTTACGGGGGAATGGCTACACCTTC.

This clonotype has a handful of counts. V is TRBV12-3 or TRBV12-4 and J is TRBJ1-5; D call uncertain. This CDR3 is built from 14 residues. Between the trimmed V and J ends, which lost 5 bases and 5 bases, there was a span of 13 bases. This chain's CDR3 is CASSTGRWDQPQHF. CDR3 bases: TGTGCCAGCAGTACCGGGAGGTGGGATCAGCCCCAGCATTTT.

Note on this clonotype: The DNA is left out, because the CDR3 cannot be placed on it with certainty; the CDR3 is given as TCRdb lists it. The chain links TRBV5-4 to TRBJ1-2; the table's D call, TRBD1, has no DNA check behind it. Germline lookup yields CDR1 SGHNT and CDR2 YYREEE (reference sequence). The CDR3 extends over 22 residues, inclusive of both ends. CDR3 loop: CASTNQTSMYLCATRDRGGYTF.

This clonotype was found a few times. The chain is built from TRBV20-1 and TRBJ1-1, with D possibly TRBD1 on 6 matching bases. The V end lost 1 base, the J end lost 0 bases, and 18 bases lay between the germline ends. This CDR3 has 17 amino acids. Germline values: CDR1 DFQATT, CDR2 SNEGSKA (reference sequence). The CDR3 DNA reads TGCAGTGCTAGAGCCCCGACAGGCCGACAGATGAACACTGAAGCTTTCTTT. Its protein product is CSARAPTGRQMNTEAFF.

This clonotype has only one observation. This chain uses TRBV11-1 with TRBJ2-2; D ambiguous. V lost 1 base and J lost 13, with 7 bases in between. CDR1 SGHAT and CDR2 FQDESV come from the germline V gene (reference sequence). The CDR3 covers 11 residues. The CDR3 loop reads CASSLGEGLFF. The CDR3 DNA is TGTGCCAGCAGCTTAGGGGAAGGGCTGTTTTTT.

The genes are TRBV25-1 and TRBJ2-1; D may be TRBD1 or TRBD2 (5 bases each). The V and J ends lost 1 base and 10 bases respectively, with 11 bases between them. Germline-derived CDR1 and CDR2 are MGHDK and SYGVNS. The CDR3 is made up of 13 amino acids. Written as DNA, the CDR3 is TGTGCCAGCAGTGAATTTGGGGCTAGCGAGCAGTTCTTC. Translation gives CASSEFGASEQFF.

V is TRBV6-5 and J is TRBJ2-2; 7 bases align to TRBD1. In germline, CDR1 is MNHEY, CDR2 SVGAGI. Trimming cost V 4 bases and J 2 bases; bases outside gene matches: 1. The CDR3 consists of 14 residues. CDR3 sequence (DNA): TGTGCCAGCAGTTGGGACAGCAACACCGGGGAGCTGTTTTTT. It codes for CASSWDSNTGELFF.